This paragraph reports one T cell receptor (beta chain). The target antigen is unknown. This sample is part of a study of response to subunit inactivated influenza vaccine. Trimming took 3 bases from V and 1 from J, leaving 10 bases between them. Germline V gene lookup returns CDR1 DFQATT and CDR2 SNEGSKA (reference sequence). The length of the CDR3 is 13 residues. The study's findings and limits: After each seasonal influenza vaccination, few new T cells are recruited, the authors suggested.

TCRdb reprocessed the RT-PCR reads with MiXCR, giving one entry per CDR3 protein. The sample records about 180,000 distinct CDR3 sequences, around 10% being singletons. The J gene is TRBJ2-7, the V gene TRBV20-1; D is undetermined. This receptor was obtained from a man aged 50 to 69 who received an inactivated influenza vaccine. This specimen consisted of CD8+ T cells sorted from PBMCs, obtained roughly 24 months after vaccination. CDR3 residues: CSASWMGSYEQYF. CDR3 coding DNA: TGCAGTGCTAGTTGGATGGGTTCCTACGAGCAGTACTTC.